This T cell receptor beta chain was sequenced during a study of shared clonotypes between healthy human individuals. Per the germline V gene, CDR1 is MGHRA and CDR2 is YSYEKL. V was pared by 0 bases and J by 8 bases, with 11 bases of the junction left unmatched. The length of the CDR3 is 17 residues. Profiling relied on immunoSEQ multiplex PCR, and the TCRdb table lists in-frame clones only, not all of them. This sample carries roughly 700,000 clones, approximately 74% of them seen once, and the ten largest clones take approximately 1.8%. The rearrangement uses TRBV4-1 and TRBJ1-2; TRBD1 matches at 11 bases. Sequencing used memory CD4+ T cells sorted from blood. Noted subset: CD45RA-negative fraction. This clonotype was sampled from a woman aged 25 to 39 in good health. This CDR3 reads CASSQDLPGRTGGGYTF. The CDR3 DNA sequence: TGCGCCAGCAGCCAAGATCTTCCGGGGCGGACAGGGGGCGGCTACACCTTC.